A selection of T cell receptor beta chains follows, all from one sample in a study of blood T cells in healthy people across ages. Via MiXCR, TCRdb re-called the 5' RACE reads, giving one row per CDR3 protein. The sample has 1.5 million to 2 million distinct CDR3 sequences; roughly two fifths are singletons. Sequencing used blood. These TCRs come from a human donor in good health. Each CDR3 is given with its conserved first and last residue. Fields, in order: clone size, V gene, J gene, D gene, CDR3 DNA, CDR3 protein. The D gene is left open where the match is weak. Rows may omit the clone size; those that give it use once, few, many or a size class.

clone_size: .; v_call: TRBV7-2; j_call: TRBJ1-2; d_call: .; cdr3_nt: TGTGCCAGCAGCTTAGCCGGACGGACTACCTATGGCTACACCTTC; cdr3_aa: CASSLAGRTTYGYTF
clone_size: .; v_call: TRBV12-3/TRBV12-4; j_call: TRBJ2-1; d_call: TRBD2; cdr3_nt: TGTGCCAGCAGCTCGAGCGGGGCTGGGGGTGAGCAGTTCTTC; cdr3_aa: CASSSSGAGGEQFF
clone_size: few; v_call: TRBV10-3; j_call: TRBJ1-5; d_call: TRBD1; cdr3_nt: TGTGCCATCAGTGAACAGGGGTCTGATAGCAATCAGCCCCAGCATTTT; cdr3_aa: CAISEQGSDSNQPQHF
clone_size: few; v_call: TRBV28; j_call: TRBJ2-7; d_call: .; cdr3_nt: TGTGCCAGCAGTTTAAGGGAGATTCTCTTCTACGAGCAGTACTTC; cdr3_aa: CASSLREILFYEQYF
clone_size: .; v_call: TRBV5-5; j_call: TRBJ2-5; d_call: .; cdr3_nt: TGTGCCAGCAGCCCCGTTCGGGGAGGAGAGACCCAGTACTTC; cdr3_aa: CASSPVRGGETQYF
clone_size: .; v_call: TRBV12-3/TRBV12-4; j_call: TRBJ2-5; d_call: .; cdr3_nt: TGTGCCAGCAGTGGGATGGGGATCCAAGAGACCCAGTACTTC; cdr3_aa: CASSGMGIQETQYF
clone_size: .; v_call: TRBV4-2; j_call: TRBJ1-2; d_call: .; cdr3_nt: TGTGCCAGCAGCCAATTATCGGAGCCTAACTATGGCTACACCTTC; cdr3_aa: CASSQLSEPNYGYTF
clone_size: few; v_call: TRBV29-1; j_call: TRBJ2-1; d_call: TRBD2; cdr3_nt: TGCAGCGTTGAAGAAGGCGGGGGGGCCTTTGTATACAATGAGCAGTTCTTC; cdr3_aa: CSVEEGGGAFVYNEQFF
clone_size: .; v_call: TRBV6-2/TRBV6-3; j_call: TRBJ2-5; d_call: TRBD2; cdr3_nt: TGTGCCAGCAGCGTGGGGACTACCCGGTTTCTAGAGACCCAGTACTTC; cdr3_aa: CASSVGTTRFLETQYF
clone_size: .; v_call: TRBV12-3/TRBV12-4; j_call: TRBJ2-7; d_call: TRBD2; cdr3_nt: TGTGCCAGCAGTGCCAAGCGGGGGAGCCACGAGCAGTACTTC; cdr3_aa: CASSAKRGSHEQYF
clone_size: .; v_call: TRBV5-6; j_call: TRBJ2-4; d_call: .; cdr3_nt: TGTGCCAGCAGCCCTTACCGACAGGGAGGTATTGACATTCAGTACTTC; cdr3_aa: CASSPYRQGGIDIQYF
clone_size: .; v_call: TRBV24-1; j_call: TRBJ2-1; d_call: TRBD2; cdr3_nt: TGTGCCACCAGTGATTCAATAGCGGGGGTCTACAATGAGCAGTTCTTC; cdr3_aa: CATSDSIAGVYNEQFF
clone_size: .; v_call: TRBV7-2; j_call: TRBJ2-5; d_call: .; cdr3_nt: TGTGCCGGCAGCTTAGTGGGGACCCAGGACCAGTACTTC; cdr3_aa: CAGSLVGTQDQYF
clone_size: .; v_call: TRBV12-3/TRBV12-4; j_call: TRBJ2-1; d_call: TRBD2; cdr3_nt: TGTGCCAGCAGCCTAACTAGCGGGATGAGGGATGAGCAGTTCTTC; cdr3_aa: CASSLTSGMRDEQFF
clone_size: few; v_call: TRBV3-1; j_call: TRBJ2-7; d_call: TRBD1; cdr3_nt: TGTGCCAGCAGCCAAGCTTCGGGACAGGGAGTGAACGAGCAGTACTTC; cdr3_aa: CASSQASGQGVNEQYF
clone_size: .; v_call: TRBV7-3; j_call: TRBJ2-1; d_call: .; cdr3_nt: TGTGCCAGCAGCCCGGGGCATTTAGATGAGCAGTTCTTC; cdr3_aa: CASSPGHLDEQFF
clone_size: .; v_call: TRBV20-1; j_call: TRBJ1-2; d_call: TRBD1; cdr3_nt: TGCAGTGCCCGAGAGGAGGGGGCTAGAGGCTACACCTTC; cdr3_aa: CSAREEGARGYTF
clone_size: .; v_call: TRBV29-1; j_call: TRBJ1-2; d_call: .; cdr3_nt: TGCAGCGTTGATTCAGGGGTTCATGGCTACACCTTC; cdr3_aa: CSVDSGVHGYTF
clone_size: few; v_call: TRBV6-6; j_call: TRBJ1-5; d_call: .; cdr3_nt: TGTGCCAGCAGTTACTCCCAGGGGCGGTTTAGCAATCAGCCCCAGCATTTT; cdr3_aa: CASSYSQGRFSNQPQHF
clone_size: .; v_call: TRBV7-2; j_call: TRBJ2-7; d_call: .; cdr3_nt: TGTGCCAGCGGGCAGTCCGCCGAGCAGTACTTC; cdr3_aa: CASGQSAEQYF
clone_size: few; v_call: TRBV10-3; j_call: TRBJ2-1; d_call: .; cdr3_nt: TGTGCCATCAGTGGAGACGGTTACTACAATGAGCAGTTCTTC; cdr3_aa: CAISGDGYYNEQFF
clone_size: once; v_call: TRBV5-1; j_call: TRBJ2-7; d_call: TRBD2; cdr3_nt: TGCGCCAGCAGCTTACGAGGAGGCGGGAGGGAAGAGCAGTACTTC; cdr3_aa: CASSLRGGGREEQYF
clone_size: few; v_call: TRBV29-1; j_call: TRBJ2-1; d_call: TRBD1; cdr3_nt: TGCAGCGTTGAGGGACAGGGCTATGAGCAGTTCTTC; cdr3_aa: CSVEGQGYEQFF
clone_size: .; v_call: TRBV6-2/TRBV6-3; j_call: TRBJ1-2; d_call: TRBD1; cdr3_nt: TGTGCCAGGCTACCCGGACAGGGGCTCTTCAGATACTATGGCTACACCTTC; cdr3_aa: CARLPGQGLFRYYGYTF
clone_size: few; v_call: TRBV28; j_call: TRBJ2-7; d_call: .; cdr3_nt: TGTGCCAGCAGTATCCCCGGGACGATCCCCTACGAGCAGTACTTC; cdr3_aa: CASSIPGTIPYEQYF
clone_size: few; v_call: TRBV11-1; j_call: TRBJ2-3; d_call: .; cdr3_nt: TGTGCCAGCAGCTTAATGAGAAACCCATCCGGAGATACGCAGTATTTT; cdr3_aa: CASSLMRNPSGDTQYF
clone_size: .; v_call: TRBV15; j_call: TRBJ1-1; d_call: .; cdr3_nt: TGTGCCACCAGCAGAGATTTGACTTTGAACACTGAAGCTTTCTTT; cdr3_aa: CATSRDLTLNTEAFF
clone_size: few; v_call: TRBV20-1; j_call: TRBJ2-3; d_call: .; cdr3_nt: TGCAGTGCTATTGGACAGTTTGGTGGGACAGATACGCAGTATTTT; cdr3_aa: CSAIGQFGGTDTQYF
clone_size: few; v_call: TRBV6-2/TRBV6-3; j_call: TRBJ2-5; d_call: .; cdr3_nt: TGTGCCAGCAGAGGACTGATGTTCGGGACCCAGTACTTC; cdr3_aa: CASRGLMFGTQYF
clone_size: .; v_call: TRBV15; j_call: TRBJ1-2; d_call: TRBD1; cdr3_nt: TGTGCCACCAGCAGAGAGACAGGGTTCTATGGCTACACCTTC; cdr3_aa: CATSRETGFYGYTF
clone_size: few; v_call: TRBV12-3/TRBV12-4; j_call: TRBJ2-3; d_call: .; cdr3_nt: TGTGCCAGCAGCTCGGGGCCGCCGCTCACAGATACGCAGTATTTT; cdr3_aa: CASSSGPPLTDTQYF
clone_size: .; v_call: TRBV24-1; j_call: TRBJ2-1; d_call: .; cdr3_nt: TGTGCCACCAGTGATTACCGAGGGGGAGGGGCCTATGAGCAGTTCTTC; cdr3_aa: CATSDYRGGGAYEQFF
clone_size: .; v_call: TRBV5-6; j_call: TRBJ2-3; d_call: .; cdr3_nt: TGTGCCAGCAGTCATCCCGGGCGGGGCAGCTACACAGATACGCAGTATTTT; cdr3_aa: CASSHPGRGSYTDTQYF
clone_size: .; v_call: TRBV12-3/TRBV12-4; j_call: TRBJ1-5; d_call: TRBD1; cdr3_nt: TGTGCCAGCAGTCTCACAGGGGATCTGCCCCAGCATTTT; cdr3_aa: CASSLTGDLPQHF
clone_size: .; v_call: TRBV12-3/TRBV12-4; j_call: TRBJ2-7; d_call: .; cdr3_nt: TGTGCCAGCAGTTTAGGGGGGGCGAAATACTACGAGCAGTACTTC; cdr3_aa: CASSLGGAKYYEQYF
clone_size: .; v_call: TRBV5-1; j_call: TRBJ2-7; d_call: .; cdr3_nt: TGCGCCAGCAACCGGGACTTTGATTTCTACGAGCAGTACTTC; cdr3_aa: CASNRDFDFYEQYF
clone_size: .; v_call: TRBV6-2/TRBV6-3; j_call: TRBJ2-4; d_call: .; cdr3_nt: TGTGCCAGCAACTACGAGCTAGGCGGGACCAACATTCAGTACTTC; cdr3_aa: CASNYELGGTNIQYF
clone_size: .; v_call: TRBV5-1; j_call: TRBJ1-5; d_call: .; cdr3_nt: TGCGCCAGCAGCTTGTCGGCAGGGAACAATCAGCCCCAGCATTTT; cdr3_aa: CASSLSAGNNQPQHF
clone_size: .; v_call: TRBV12-3/TRBV12-4; j_call: TRBJ2-7; d_call: .; cdr3_nt: TGTGCCAGCAGTGCTATCGGGACTTTCAATGAGCAGTACTTC; cdr3_aa: CASSAIGTFNEQYF
clone_size: .; v_call: TRBV4-1; j_call: TRBJ2-7; d_call: .; cdr3_nt: TGCGCCAGCAGCTTGGAACAAGGGGCCACCTACGAGCAGTACTTC; cdr3_aa: CASSLEQGATYEQYF
clone_size: once; v_call: TRBV14; j_call: TRBJ2-1; d_call: TRBD1; cdr3_nt: TGTGCCAGCAGCCAAGGGACAGGGGAAGCCGAGCAGTTCTTC; cdr3_aa: CASSQGTGEAEQFF
clone_size: few; v_call: TRBV12-3/TRBV12-4; j_call: TRBJ1-5; d_call: .; cdr3_nt: TGTGCCAGCAGTTTGGTTCTTGGTAGCAATCAGCCCCAGCATTTT; cdr3_aa: CASSLVLGSNQPQHF
clone_size: .; v_call: TRBV20-1; j_call: TRBJ1-6; d_call: .; cdr3_nt: TGCAGTGCTAGAGATCGGGACGTATTTGGGAATTCACCCCCCCACTTT; cdr3_aa: CSARDRDVFGNSPPHF
clone_size: .; v_call: TRBV7-3; j_call: TRBJ2-2; d_call: .; cdr3_nt: TGTGCCAGCAGCCCTAGAGGGCCGACGAACACCGGGGAGCTGTTTTTT; cdr3_aa: CASSPRGPTNTGELFF
clone_size: .; v_call: TRBV7-2; j_call: TRBJ1-5; d_call: .; cdr3_nt: TGTGCCAGCAGCTTAGTTGTATATAGCAATCAGCCCCAGCATTTT; cdr3_aa: CASSLVVYSNQPQHF
clone_size: .; v_call: TRBV7-2; j_call: TRBJ2-5; d_call: TRBD1; cdr3_nt: TGTGCCAGCAGCTTACGTCCAGGGGGCCCACAAGAGACCCAGTACTTC; cdr3_aa: CASSLRPGGPQETQYF
clone_size: few; v_call: TRBV4-1; j_call: TRBJ1-4; d_call: .; cdr3_nt: TGCGCCAGCAGCCAGGAAGGCCCGAATGAAAAACTGTTTTTT; cdr3_aa: CASSQEGPNEKLFF
clone_size: few; v_call: TRBV7-2; j_call: TRBJ2-1; d_call: .; cdr3_nt: TGTGCCAGCAGCTTAGAAACAGCTAAGTACAATGAGCAGTTCTTC; cdr3_aa: CASSLETAKYNEQFF
clone_size: .; v_call: TRBV6-1; j_call: TRBJ1-2; d_call: .; cdr3_nt: TGTGCCAGCAGGATGGATTCCGGTGGCTACACCTTC; cdr3_aa: CASRMDSGGYTF
clone_size: few; v_call: TRBV10-3; j_call: TRBJ1-6; d_call: .; cdr3_nt: TGTGCCATCCAGGGAGGGCCCAATTCACCCCTCCACTTT; cdr3_aa: CAIQGGPNSPLHF
clone_size: .; v_call: TRBV27; j_call: TRBJ2-3; d_call: .; cdr3_nt: TGTGCCAGCAGTATGAGAGGGGGGGCCGTCAGCACAGATACGCAGTATTTT; cdr3_aa: CASSMRGGAVSTDTQYF
clone_size: .; v_call: TRBV29-1; j_call: TRBJ2-7; d_call: TRBD2; cdr3_nt: TGCAGCGTCCCCGTCCTAGCGGGGGCCTACGAGCAGTACTTC; cdr3_aa: CSVPVLAGAYEQYF
clone_size: .; v_call: TRBV7-2; j_call: TRBJ2-3; d_call: TRBD2; cdr3_nt: TGTGCCAGCAGCTTAGGGTCGGGACTAGGTTTGGATACGCAGTATTTT; cdr3_aa: CASSLGSGLGLDTQYF
clone_size: .; v_call: TRBV4-2; j_call: TRBJ2-7; d_call: .; cdr3_nt: TGTGCCAGCAGCCAGGAAAGTGCCGCCTACGAGCAGTACTTC; cdr3_aa: CASSQESAAYEQYF
clone_size: many; v_call: TRBV29-1; j_call: TRBJ2-5; d_call: TRBD1; cdr3_nt: TGCAGCGTAGAACAGGGGGCGCGCGGGGAGACCCAGTACTTC; cdr3_aa: CSVEQGARGETQYF
clone_size: .; v_call: TRBV25-1; j_call: TRBJ1-1; d_call: TRBD1; cdr3_nt: TGTGCCAGCAGTGGACAGGGAGGACACACTGAAGCTTTCTTT; cdr3_aa: CASSGQGGHTEAFF